This T cell receptor beta chain was identified in a study of CD8+CD57+ T cells in acquired aplastic anemia. General study results and limits: Levels of CD8+ Simpson's diversity were not significantly distinct in patients versus controls. Patients had fewer than 35 CD8+ CDR3 sequences in common with controls (the shared set).

As regards this clonotype: The antigen is unknown.

Germline values: CDR1 SGHKS, CDR2 YYEKEE (reference sequence). The trim removed 6 bases at V and 6 bases at J, leaving 9 bases unmatched. The CDR3 is 14 amino acids. Profiling that covered TCR beta VDJ and CDR3 relied on genomic DNA as its template. TCRdb redid the calling of the reads with MiXCR, one entry per CDR3 protein. The sample comprises approximately 470,000 distinct CDR3 sequences, about a third of which are singletons, and less than 0.85% rests with the top ten. CD8+CD57+ cell expansion, shown by flow cytometry, had occurred in the patients selected for sequencing. Each patient carried a diagnosis of severe acquired aplastic anemia. At blood sampling, none of the patients had yet received therapy.

This chain uses TRBV5-5 with TRBJ2-4; TRBD2 agrees at 7 bases. Specimen: sorted CD4+, CD8+, or CD8+CD57+ T cells (not recorded which) from PBMCs. The sequence derives from a human donor with aplastic anemia. CDR3 amino acids: CASKREGRGNIQYF. The CDR3 nucleotides are TGTGCCAGCAAAAGGGAGGGCCGGGGAAACATTCAGTACTTC.